This T cell receptor beta chain was obtained from a study of type 1 regulatory T cells. Study-level background: This in vitro CD4 product, T-allo10, is enriched for Tr1 cells and alloantigen-specific. Points from the study as a whole: Type 1 regulatory T cells had a more restricted TCR repertoire than non-type 1 regulatory T cells.

This clonotype was observed many times. Its matching antigen is unknown. TCRdb itself ran the reads through MiXCR, one entry per CDR3 protein. Counted here are tens of thousands of distinct CDR3 sequences, approximately 12% occurring once; the ten biggest clones make up 8%. CDR1 and CDR2 from the germline V gene are SGHRS and YFSETQ. This CDR3 region has 13 residues. V shed 4 bases and J shed 2 bases, with 9 bases lying between them. The TCR was taken from a human donor in good health. Input material: cultured non-Tr1 T cells, either the whole culture or a sorted T cell fraction (not recorded which). The chain is built from TRBV5-1 and TRBJ2-5; no definite D call. The CDR3 DNA reads as TGCGCCAGCAGCCCGGCCGGACAAGAGACCCAGTACTTC. Translated, it gives CASSPAGQETQYF.